This T cell receptor (beta chain) was sequenced for a study of T cell responses to AZD1222 COVID-19 vaccine. TCRdb keeps only in-frame clones here, not all; method: immunoSEQ multiplex PCR. The data show 98,000 or so clones, approximately 86% seen once. The CDR3 sequence is 16 residues long. The J segment lost 2 bases and the V segment lost 3 bases, leaving 3 bases of the junction unmatched. Germline V gene lookup returns CDR1 SGHTS and CDR2 YDEGEE. The source material was peripheral blood, sampled 28 days after the second dose of the MenACWY control vaccine. The clonotype was recovered from an adult who received the MenACWY meningococcal vaccine as a control. The chain links TRBV5-8 to TRBJ2-3, with 13 positions matching TRBD2. In nucleotides, the CDR3 is TGTGCCAGCAGCTGGGGGACTAGCGGGGTCACAGATACGCAGTATTTT. As protein: CASSWGTSGVTDTQYF.